Sequencing of this TCR beta chain was carried out in a study of identical twins (dated by TCRdb to about 2016). General notes on the study: The study deep-sequenced TCR alpha and beta repertoires from monozygotic twins, unrelated adults of various ages and cord blood to test whether fetal clonotypes persist. To rule out contamination, the twin experiments were replicated at different times with different library preparation protocols. What the research found in general, with its limitations: Excess twin sharing in beta out-of-frame sequences was weaker because fewer shared sequences lowered the signal-to-noise ratio. Fewer insertions were carried by abundant cord blood beta clonotypes; a weaker similar trend was observed in young adult naive repertoires, while no such trend was observed in memory repertoires. Because the same donors could not be followed over many years, the conclusions relied on cross-sectional statistical analysis. Zero-insertion analyses could be partly confounded by invariant T cells such as MAIT and iNKT, although diverse VJ usage argued against such confounding for most clonotypes. Compared with coincidental sharing between unrelated individuals, out-of-frame TCR alpha sequences shared between twins showed an excess of sequences with low generation probability. Out-of-frame TCR alpha sharing in monozygotic twins was systematically underestimated by recombination models, whereas sharing between unrelated individuals was in agreement with the recombination models.

The CDR3, from cysteine to phenylalanine, totals 13 residues. Just the 39-base CDR3 DNA is kept, in frame starting at base 1. The germline V gene specifies SGHRS as CDR1 and YFSETQ as CDR2. The trim is 4 bases for V and 4 bases for J, with a gap of 11 bases between the germline ends. The library was obtained by 5' RACE. TCRdb records Illumina HiSeq 2000 as the sequencer. A universal primer binding site was introduced by template switching, and a unique molecular identifier was present in the final cDNA, enabling accurate counting of TCR cDNA molecules. Specific primers in the conserved constant-segment region were used to synthesize first-strand cDNA for the TCR alpha and beta chains. To control for contamination, each cDNA library was double barcoded with a SMART-Mk sample barcode plus Illumina barcodes. Two successive PCR steps introduced TruSeq adapter sequences along with Illumina sample barcodes. The TCR alpha and beta cDNA libraries were sequenced on the Illumina HiSeq platform using custom primers. The authors processed their data as follows. Unique molecular identifiers were extracted from raw reads with MiGEC, and CDR3 positions were determined with MiXCR. For each individual, recombination models were inferred using an EM algorithm with the repgenHMM and IGoR tools. Shared clonotypes were analyzed with the tcR package in R, and sharing was normalized by the product of cloneset sizes. To study raw recombination without the effects of thymic and clonal selection, out-of-frame nonproductive sequences were analyzed. The public reads were quality trimmed at Q25 with fastp and then assembled into clones with MiXCR by TCRdb, keeping productive beta chains. CDR3 protein duplicates are merged, each entry listing the most common genes and DNA. For this entry, the V and J calls and clone size follow TCRdb and not the study's own pipeline. The sample table lists hundreds of thousands of distinct CDR3 sequences, less than 9.5% of them with a count of one. Of the sample, 5% to 5.5% falls within the top ten clones.

Every donor was a healthy Caucasian. Miltenyi CD45RO+ enrichment and human naive T-cell isolation kits were used to isolate memory (CD45RO+) and naive T cells from PBMC. This clonotype has a handful of counts. Its antigen has not been determined. No much larger clone exists at a distance of one base, and base qualities are not known. The receptor was derived from a young woman in good health. The rearranged chain carries TRBV5-1 and TRBJ1-1; the D gene assignment is ambiguous. The sample consisted of memory (CD45RO+) T cells sorted from blood. What this sample's cell subset or site label stands for: CD45RO+ enriched T cells. The CDR3 protein: CASSPGFSTEAFF. In nucleotides, the sequence is TGCGCCAGCAGCCCGGGGTTCAGCACTGAAGCTTTCTTT. The CDR3 plus the reference TRBV5-1 and TRBJ1-1 genes for the other parts give the full variable domain: KAGVTQTPRYLIKTRGQQVTLSCSPISGHRSVSWYQQTPGQGLQFLFEYFSETQRNKGNFPGRFSGRQFSNSRSEMNVSTLELGDSALYLCASSPGFSTEAFFGQGTRLTVV.